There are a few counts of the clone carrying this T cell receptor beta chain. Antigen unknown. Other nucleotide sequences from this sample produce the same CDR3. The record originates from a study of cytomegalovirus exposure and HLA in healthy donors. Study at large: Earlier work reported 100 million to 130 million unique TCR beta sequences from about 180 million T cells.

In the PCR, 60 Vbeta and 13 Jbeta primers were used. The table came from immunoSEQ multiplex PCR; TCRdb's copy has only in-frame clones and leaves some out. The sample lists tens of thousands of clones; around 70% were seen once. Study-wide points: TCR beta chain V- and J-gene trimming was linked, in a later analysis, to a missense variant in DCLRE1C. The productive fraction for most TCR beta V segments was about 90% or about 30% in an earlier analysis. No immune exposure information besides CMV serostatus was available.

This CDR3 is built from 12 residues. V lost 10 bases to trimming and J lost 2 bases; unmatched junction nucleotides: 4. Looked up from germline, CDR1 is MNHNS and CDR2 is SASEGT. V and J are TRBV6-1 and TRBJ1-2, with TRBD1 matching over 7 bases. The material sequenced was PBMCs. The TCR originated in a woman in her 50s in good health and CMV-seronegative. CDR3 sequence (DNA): TGTGCCACCGGCAGGGGGAACTATGGCTACACCTTC. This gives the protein CATGRGNYGYTF.